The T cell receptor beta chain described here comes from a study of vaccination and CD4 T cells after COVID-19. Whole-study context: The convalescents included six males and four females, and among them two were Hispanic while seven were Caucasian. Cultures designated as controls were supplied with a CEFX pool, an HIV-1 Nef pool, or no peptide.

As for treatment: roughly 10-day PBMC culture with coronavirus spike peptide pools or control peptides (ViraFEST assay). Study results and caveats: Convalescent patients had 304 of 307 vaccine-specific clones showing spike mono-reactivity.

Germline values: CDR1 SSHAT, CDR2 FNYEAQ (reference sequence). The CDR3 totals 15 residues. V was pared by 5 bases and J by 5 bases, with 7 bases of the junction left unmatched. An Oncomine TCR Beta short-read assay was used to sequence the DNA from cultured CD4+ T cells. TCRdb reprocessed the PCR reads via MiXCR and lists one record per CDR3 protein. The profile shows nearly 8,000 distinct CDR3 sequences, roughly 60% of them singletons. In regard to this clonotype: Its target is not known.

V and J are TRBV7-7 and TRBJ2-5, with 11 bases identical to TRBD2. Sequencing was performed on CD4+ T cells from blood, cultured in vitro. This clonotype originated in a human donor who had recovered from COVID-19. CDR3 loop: CASSRVAGGPETQYF. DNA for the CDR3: TGTGCCAGCAGCCGAGTAGCGGGGGGGCCGGAGACCCAGTACTTC.